A single sample gave rise to the 2 T cell receptor beta chains below, sequenced in a study of cytomegalovirus exposure and HLA in healthy donors. PCR primers comprised 60 Vbeta and 13 Jbeta primers. Assay: immunoSEQ multiplex PCR; the TCRdb copy retains only in-frame clones and omits some. The table has more than 95,000 clones, over 15% seen once. The sequenced material came from PBMCs. Every receptor here comes from a female donor in good health and CMV-seropositive.

This sequence joins TRBV7-8 and TRBJ1-1; 7 bases are a match to TRBD1. V was pared by 3 bases and J by 4 bases, with 8 bases of the junction left unmatched. The CDR3 is 15 amino acids. CDR1 is SGHVS and CDR2 is FQNEAQ in the germline V gene. The CDR3 protein is CASSFTTGRTTEAFF. In nucleotides, the CDR3 is TGTGCCAGCAGCTTTACGACAGGGAGGACCACTGAAGCTTTCTTT.

This clone was found a few times. J is TRBJ2-1 and V is TRBV5-6; TRBD2 aligns across 7 bases. V gave up 4 bases and J gave up 13 bases; unmatched junction bases: 17. CDR1 SGHDT and CDR2 YYEEEE come from the germline V gene. The CDR3 loop spans 15 amino acids. The CDR3 is CASSNIEIPGLGQFF. CDR3 coding DNA: TGTGCCAGCAGCAATATAGAAATACCCGGACTAGGTCAGTTCTTC.